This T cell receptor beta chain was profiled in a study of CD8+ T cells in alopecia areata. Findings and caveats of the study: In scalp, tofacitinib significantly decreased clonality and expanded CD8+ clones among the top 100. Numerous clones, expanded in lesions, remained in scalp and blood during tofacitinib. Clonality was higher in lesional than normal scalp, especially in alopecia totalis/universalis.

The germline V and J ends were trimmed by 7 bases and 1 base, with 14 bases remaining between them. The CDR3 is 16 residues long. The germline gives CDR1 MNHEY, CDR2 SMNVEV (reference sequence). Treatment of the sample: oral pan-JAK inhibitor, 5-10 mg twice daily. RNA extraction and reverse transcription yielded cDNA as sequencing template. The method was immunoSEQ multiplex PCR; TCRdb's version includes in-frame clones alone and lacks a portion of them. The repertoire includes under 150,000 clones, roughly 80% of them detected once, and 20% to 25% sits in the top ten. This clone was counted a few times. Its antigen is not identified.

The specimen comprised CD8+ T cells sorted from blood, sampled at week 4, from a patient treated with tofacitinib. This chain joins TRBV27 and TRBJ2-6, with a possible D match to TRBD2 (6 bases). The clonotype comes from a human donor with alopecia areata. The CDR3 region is CASKGRRESGANVLTF. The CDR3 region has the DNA TGTGCCAGCAAAGGACGCCGGGAGTCTGGGGCCAACGTCCTGACTTTC.